These 18 T cell receptor beta chains originate from one sample sequenced in a study of early T cells in non-severe SARS-CoV-2 infection (dated by TCRdb to about 2021). Library preparation used 5' RACE. The listed sequencing device is NextSeq 500. TCRdb ran its own pipeline on the public reads, namely fastp trimming at Q25 and MiXCR clone calling, and kept in-frame beta chains. Entries that share a CDR3 protein sequence are merged under the most common genes and DNA. This sample holds some 35,000 distinct CDR3 sequences; roughly 6.8% were observed only once. The ten top clones hold about 25% of the sample. Source: whole blood, taken at baseline. The receptors shown here come from an adult who was a healthcare worker with PCR-confirmed SARS-CoV-2 infection or an uninfected control (not recorded which).

This clonotype was found many times. The chain has TRBV28 and TRBJ2-7; 11 nucleotides match TRBD2. Germline-derived CDR1 and CDR2 are MDHEN and SYDVKM. This CDR3 is 15 amino acids long. The V segment lost 5 bases and the J segment 3 bases; nucleotides outside the gene matches: 6. The CDR3 protein is CASSERLAGFYEQYF. The CDR3 bases are TGTGCCAGCAGTGAGCGACTAGCGGGATTCTACGAGCAGTACTTC. Variable domain in full (rest from reference TRBV28 and TRBJ2-7): DVKVTQSSRYLVKRTGEKVFLECVQDMDHENMFWYRQDPGLGLRLIYFSYDVKMKEKGDIPEGYSVSREKKERFSLILESASTNQTSMYLCASSERLAGFYEQYFGPGTRLTVT.

This chain links TRBV20-1 with TRBJ2-7; TRBD2 matches at 10 bases. The trim removed 2 bases at V and 3 bases at J, leaving 10 bases unmatched. CDR3 length equals 16 residues. Germline V lookup: CDR1 DFQATT, CDR2 SNEGSKA (reference sequence). CDR3 nucleotide sequence: TGCAGTGCTAGACCATGGGAACTAGCGGGGAGCTACGAGCAGTACTTC. This encodes CSARPWELAGSYEQYF.

Relative to its sample, this clonotype is medium-sized (0.01 to 0.1%). The V gene is TRBV20-1, the J gene TRBJ2-1, with TRBD2 matching over 11 bases. J gave up 8 bases and V 5 bases, and 5 bases lay outside the gene matches. This CDR3 region has 13 residues. Per the germline V gene, CDR1 is DFQATT and CDR2 is SNEGSKA (reference sequence). CDR3 nucleotide sequence: TGCAGTGCTTCCGGGACTAGCGGTGATGAGCAGTTCTTC. Its translation is CSASGTSGDEQFF.

This clonotype appeared a few times. At one end, the junction sequence differs from germline, possibly due to a read error. The chain combines TRBV7-8 with TRBJ2-5, with TRBD2 matching over 7 bases. Germline CDR1 and CDR2: SGHVS and FQNEAQ. CDR3 length: 13 residues. The CDR3 DNA sequence: TGTGCCAGCAGCCTAGCGGTCGTAGAGACCCAGTACTTC. As protein: CASSLAVVETQYF. Combining the CDR3 with reference TRBV7-8 and TRBJ2-5 gives the whole variable domain GAGVSQSPRYKVAKRGQDVALRCDPISGHVSLFWYQQALGQGPEFLTYFQNEAQLDKSGLPSDRFFAERPEGSVSTLKIQRTQQEDSAVYLCASSLAVVETQYFGPGTRLLVL.

This clonotype has just a few counts. V gene TRBV7-9 combines with J gene TRBJ2-3, with a possible D match to TRBD2 (6 bases). CDR1 and CDR2 (germline): SEHNR, FQNEAQ (reference sequence). V lost 1 base to trimming and J lost 12 bases, with 14 bases between them. The CDR3 consists of 13 residues. The CDR3, as DNA: TGTGCCAGCAGCTTAGGTCGGGAGCAAGATCAGTATTTT. Amino acid sequence: CASSLGREQDQYF.

This chain links TRBV7-2 with TRBJ2-3; no firm D call. Trimming removed 4 bases from V and 4 bases from J, with 9 bases in between. CDR1 and CDR2 (germline): SGHTA, FQGNSA. The length of the CDR3 is 13 residues. The CDR3 here is CASSWGRADTQYF. CDR3 DNA: TGTGCCAGCAGCTGGGGTAGGGCAGATACGCAGTATTTT.

The rearrangement links TRBV7-2 to TRBJ2-3, with 9 bases that match TRBD1. Germline CDR1 SGHTA, CDR2 FQGNSA. CDR3 length: 13 residues. The V segment lost 5 bases and the J segment 6 bases; nucleotides outside the gene matches: 3. The CDR3 nucleotides are TGTGCCAGCAGCCTACAGGGGGCCGATACGCAGTATTTT. Residues: CASSLQGADTQYF.

This clonotype has ten or more counts. The chain has TRBV7-2 and TRBJ2-3; TRBD2 matches at 7 bases. Germline CDR1 reads SGHTA; CDR2 reads FQGNSA. Losses at the gene ends were 0 bases for V and 4 bases for J; bases not matched to a gene: 7. The CDR3 is made up of 16 amino acids. CDR3 DNA sequence: TGTGCCAGCAGCTTAGCAGCCAGCGGGATTGCAGATACGCAGTATTTT. Protein sequence: CASSLAASGIADTQYF. Full variable domain (rest looked up from reference TRBV7-2 and TRBJ2-3): GAGVSQSPSNKVTEKGKDVELRCDPISGHTALYWYRQSLGQGLEFLIYFQGNSAPDKSGLPSDRFSAERTGGSVSTLTIQRTQQEDSAVYLCASSLAASGIADTQYFGPGTRLTVL.

The chain is built from TRBV14 and TRBJ2-7, with D possibly called TRBD1 or TRBD2 (5 bases each). V lost 3 bases and J lost 7, with 22 bases in between. The germline V gene encodes CDR1 SGHDN and CDR2 FVKESK. This CDR3 has 16 amino acids. The CDR3 region is CASSQGRKTLVGEQYF. The CDR3 DNA is TGTGCCAGCAGCCAGGGACGGAAAACCCTCGTGGGTGAGCAGTACTTC. Drawing the rest from reference TRBV14 and TRBJ2-7, the complete variable domain is EAGVTQFPSHSVIEKGQTVTLRCDPISGHDNLYWYRRVMGKEIKFLLHFVKESKQDESGMPNNRFLAERTGGTYSTLKVQPAELEDSGVYFCASSQGRKTLVGEQYFGPGTRLTVT.

This clonotype has a handful of counts. The chain is built from TRBV18 and TRBJ2-6; 7 bases line up with TRBD1. Per germline, CDR1 KGHSH and CDR2 LQKENI. The CDR3 loop spans 18 amino acids. The junction had 8 bases not matched to a gene; V was cut back by 3 bases and J by 0 bases. As DNA, the CDR3 is TGTGCCAGCTCACCCACGGGACAGATGATCTCTGGGGCCAACGTCCTGACTTTC. Its protein product is CASSPTGQMISGANVLTF.

This clonotype was recorded a few times. The gene calls are TRBV5-1 and TRBJ1-6, with D possibly TRBD1 on 6 matching bases. Germline-derived CDR1 and CDR2 are SGHRS and YFSETQ. The CDR3 loop spans 16 amino acids. V was shortened by 0 bases and J by 6 bases, with 13 bases between the two germline ends. The CDR3 loop reads CASSLEGVMGNSPLHF. The CDR3 nucleotides read TGCGCCAGCAGCTTGGAGGGGGTGATGGGTAATTCACCCCTCCACTTT.

This chain links TRBV10-2 with TRBJ2-2; D is ambiguous. Germline V CDR1 and CDR2: WSHSY, SAAADI. The CDR3 is made up of 13 amino acids. V lost 11 bases and J lost 0, with 10 bases in between. The CDR3 protein is CAVVGPNTGELFF. CDR3 bases: TGCGCCGTGGTAGGGCCGAACACCGGGGAGCTGTTTTTT.

This clonotype was picked up a small number of times. This chain uses TRBV19 with TRBJ2-2; D gene unclear. Germline V gene lookup returns CDR1 LNHDA and CDR2 SQIVND (reference sequence). The germline V and J ends were trimmed by 6 bases and 2 bases, with 7 bases remaining between them. This CDR3 region has 13 residues. The CDR3 sequence is CASRGPNTGELFF. The CDR3 nucleotides read TGTGCCAGTAGAGGACCAAACACCGGGGAGCTGTTTTTT. Combining the CDR3 with reference TRBV19 and TRBJ2-2 gives the whole variable domain DGGITQSPKYLFRKEGQNVTLSCEQNLNHDAMYWYRQDPGQGLRLIYYSQIVNDFQKGDIAEGYSVSREKKESFPLTVTSAQKNPTAFYLCASRGPNTGELFFGEGSRLTVL.

About this clonotype itself: This CDR3 is missing its conserved last phenylalanine or tryptophan, likely due to a read error. J is TRBJ2-3 and V is TRBV29-1; a possible D gene is TRBD2 (5 bases). CDR3 length: 13 amino acids. Trimming took 1 base from V and 3 from J, leaving 8 bases between them. From germline, CDR1 is SQVTM and CDR2 ANQGSEA. The CDR3 bases are TGCAGCGTTGAAGGAGAGGGAACAGATACGCAGTATCTT. Encoded protein: CSVEGEGTDTQYL.

This clonotype has a handful of counts. The rearrangement links TRBV19 to TRBJ2-2; no clear D gene. Germline CDR1 and CDR2: LNHDA and SQIVND (reference sequence). There are 16 residues in the CDR3. V dropped 2 bases and J dropped 0 bases, with 10 bases sitting between them. The CDR3 region is CASSIFGRSNTGELFF. The CDR3 DNA follows: TGTGCCAGTAGTATATTCGGCAGGTCGAACACCGGGGAGCTGTTTTTT.

The chain recombines TRBV28 with TRBJ1-2; 8 bases match TRBD1. J was trimmed by 0 bases and V by 6 bases; bases with no gene match: 12. The CDR3 length is 17 residues. Germline values: CDR1 MDHEN, CDR2 SYDVKM. The CDR3 sequence is CASRPRQGSFSNYGYTF. The CDR3 nucleotides are TGTGCCAGCAGACCTCGACAGGGGTCCTTTTCTAACTATGGCTACACCTTC.

The V and J genes are TRBV20-1 and TRBJ2-1; no firm D call. Trimming cost V 1 base and J 6 bases, with 10 bases left between them. The length of the CDR3 is 13 residues. From germline, CDR1 is DFQATT and CDR2 SNEGSKA (reference sequence). CDR3 amino acids: CSARAVSINEQFF. CDR3 nucleotide sequence: TGCAGTGCTAGAGCAGTCTCCATCAATGAGCAGTTCTTC.

In its sample, this clonotype was seen many times. V is TRBV20-1 and J is TRBJ2-7; a possible D gene is TRBD2 (6 bases). Per germline, CDR1 DFQATT and CDR2 SNEGSKA (reference sequence). Trimming removed 5 bases at V and 2 bases at J, with 16 bases between. The CDR3 extends over 14 amino acids. The CDR3 nucleotides read TGCAGTGCTCCGAGCGGGCCCAATCCCTACGAGCAGTACTTC. As protein: CSAPSGPNPYEQYF.